Listed below are T cell receptor beta chains from one sample, sequenced in a study of blood T cell repertoires in COVID-19. Clones were read by immunoSEQ multiplex PCR, and TCRdb kept only the in-frame ones, dropping some. The data show around 85,000 clones, with 70% to 90% seen just once and 5.4% held by the top ten. What was sequenced was peripheral blood. These receptors were collected from a man in his 60s with acute or convalescent COVID-19. Each CDR3 is given without its conserved first and last residue. D genes are given only for firm matches.

d_call	v_call	j_call	cdr3_aa
TRBD1	TRBV9	TRBJ1-2	ASSATGGNYGYT
TRBD2	TRBV6-6	TRBJ2-3	ASSSQLAGSTDTQY
NA	TRBV7-2	TRBJ2-7	ASSLVRGALYEQY
TRBD2	TRBV27	TRBJ2-2	ASSFSPSGENTGELF
NA	TRBV12-3/TRBV12-4	TRBJ1-1	ASRPGQNTEAF
NA	TRBV4-2	TRBJ1-3	ASSLGAGSGNTIY
TRBD1	TRBV25-1	TRBJ1-1	ASSDPTGRTEAF
NA	TRBV19	TRBJ1-1	ASHRAGTEAF
TRBD2	TRBV30	TRBJ2-5	AWSVAAGVFPEETQY
NA	TRBV7-6	TRBJ1-3	ASSRSSGGGNTIY
TRBD1	TRBV18	TRBJ2-7	ASSPGQGRDEQY
NA	TRBV4-1	TRBJ1-5	ASSQDGVRQPQH
NA	TRBV10-3	TRBJ2-7	AISGSSYEQY
TRBD2	TRBV6-5	TRBJ2-5	ASSSARGGETQY
TRBD1	TRBV5-1	TRBJ1-2	ASSGGTGARYGYT
NA	TRBV18	TRBJ1-1	ASSPPNVATEAF
NA	TRBV5-1	TRBJ1-4	ASSLGTATNEKLF
TRBD2	TRBV7-8	TRBJ2-4	ASSQGGGLVD
NA	TRBV18	TRBJ2-3	ASSPRDTGTDTQY
NA	TRBV23-1	TRBJ1-2	ASSHLGHSYGYT
TRBD2	TRBV5-1	TRBJ2-1	ASSRIPLGSGEHNEQF